This T cell receptor (beta chain) was identified in a study of T cell clonality in common variable immunodeficiency. CDR1 SEHNR and CDR2 FQNEAQ come from the germline V gene (reference sequence). The CDR3 runs 14 residues. Trimming left V 5 bases short and J 4 bases short, with 14 bases between. Measured with immunoSEQ multiplex PCR; TCRdb has only the in-frame clones, and not every one. Found here are around 60,000 clones, no singletons; the ten largest cover less than 2%. This clone was counted ten times or more. The CDR3 end is not reached by the read, which stops 3 residues before it; the germline J gene fills it in.

The rearrangement joins TRBV7-9 to TRBJ1-1; a possible D gene is TRBD1 (5 bases). Sequenced input: peripheral blood mononuclear cells. This TCR came from a person between 18 and 75 years old in good health. The covered CDR3 bases are TGTGCCAGCAGCGCGTGGGGGGGGACCACTGAA. Amino acids: CASSAWGGTTE. The CDR3 as a whole reads CASSAWGGTTEAFF. The full variable domain, completed using reference TRBV7-9 and TRBJ1-1, is DTGVSQNPRHKITKRGQNVTFRCDPISEHNRLYWYRQTLGQGPEFLTYFQNEAQLEKSRLLSDRFSAERPKGSFSTLEIQRTEQGDSAMYLCASSAWGGTTEAFFGQGTRLTVV.